This T cell receptor beta chain was sequenced for a study of blood T cell repertoires in COVID-19. Study details: Samples taken during acute and convalescent COVID-19 were collected in the United States, Italy and Spain.

Original analysis: The authors estimated nucleated cell counts from reference gene primer amplification. Generated by immunoSEQ multiplex PCR, the TCRdb table keeps only in-frame clones and is missing some. V, J and clone size are those of that table, while D and trimming were read from the DNA. The sample comprises about 230,000 clones, roughly 80% of which are singletons, and roughly 2.7% rests with the top ten. The V and J ends lost 4 bases and 0 bases respectively, with 10 bases between them. Germline CDR1 and CDR2: KGHSH and LQKENI. This CDR3 is 15 amino acids long. The chain links TRBV18 to TRBJ2-1, with D possibly being TRBD2 (6 bases). The clonotype comes from a woman aged 70-85 years with active or convalescent COVID-19. Sequencing was performed on peripheral blood. Here the CDR3 reads CASSRPGDSYNEQFF. Here the CDR3 DNA reads TGTGCCAGCTCACGCCCGGGGGACTCCTACAATGAGCAGTTCTTC.